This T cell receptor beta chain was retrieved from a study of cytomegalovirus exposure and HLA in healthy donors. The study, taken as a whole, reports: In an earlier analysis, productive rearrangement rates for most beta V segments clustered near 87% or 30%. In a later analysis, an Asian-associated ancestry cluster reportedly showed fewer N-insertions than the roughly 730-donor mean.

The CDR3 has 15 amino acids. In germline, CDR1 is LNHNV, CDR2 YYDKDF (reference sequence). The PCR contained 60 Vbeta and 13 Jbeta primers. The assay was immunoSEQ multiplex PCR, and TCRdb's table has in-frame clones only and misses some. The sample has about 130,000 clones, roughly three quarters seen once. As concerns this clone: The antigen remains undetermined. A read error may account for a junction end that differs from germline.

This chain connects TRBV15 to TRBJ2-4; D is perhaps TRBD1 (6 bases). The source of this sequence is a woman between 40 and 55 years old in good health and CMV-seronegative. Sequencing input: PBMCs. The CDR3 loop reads CATSSNRVGKNSQYF. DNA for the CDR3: TGTGCCACCAGCAGTAACAGGGTGGGCAAAAACAGTCAGTACTTC.